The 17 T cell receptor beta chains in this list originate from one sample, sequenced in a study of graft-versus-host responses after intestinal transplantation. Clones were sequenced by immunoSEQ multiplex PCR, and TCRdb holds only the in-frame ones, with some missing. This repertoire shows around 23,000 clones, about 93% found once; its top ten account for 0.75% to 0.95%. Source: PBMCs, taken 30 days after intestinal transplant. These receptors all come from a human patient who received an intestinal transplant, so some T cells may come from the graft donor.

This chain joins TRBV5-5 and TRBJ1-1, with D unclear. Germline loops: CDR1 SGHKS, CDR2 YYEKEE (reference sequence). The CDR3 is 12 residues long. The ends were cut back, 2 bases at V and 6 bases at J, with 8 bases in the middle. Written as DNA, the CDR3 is TGTGCCAGCAGCTTCCGGGTGGCTGAAGCTTTCTTT. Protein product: CASSFRVAEAFF.

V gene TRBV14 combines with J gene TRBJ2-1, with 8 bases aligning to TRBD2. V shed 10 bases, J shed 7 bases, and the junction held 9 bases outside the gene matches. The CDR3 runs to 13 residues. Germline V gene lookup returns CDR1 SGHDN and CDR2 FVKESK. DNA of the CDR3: TGTGCCACCGCGAGCGGGAGTTGGAATGAGCAGTTCTTC. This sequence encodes CATASGSWNEQFF.

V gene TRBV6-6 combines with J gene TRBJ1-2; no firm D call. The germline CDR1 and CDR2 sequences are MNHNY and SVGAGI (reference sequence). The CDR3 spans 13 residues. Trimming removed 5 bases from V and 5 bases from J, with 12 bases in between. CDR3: CASSQVGKYGYTF. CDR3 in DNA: TGTGCCAGCAGTCAGGTGGGGAAATATGGCTACACCTTC.

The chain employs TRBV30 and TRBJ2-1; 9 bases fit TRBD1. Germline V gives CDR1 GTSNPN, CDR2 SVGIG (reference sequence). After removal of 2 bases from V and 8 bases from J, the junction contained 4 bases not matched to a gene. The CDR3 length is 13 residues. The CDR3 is CAWSHTGGDEQFF. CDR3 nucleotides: TGTGCCTGGAGTCACACAGGGGGCGATGAGCAGTTCTTC. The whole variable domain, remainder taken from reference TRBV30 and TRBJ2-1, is SQTIHQWPATLVQPVGSPLSLECTVEGTSNPNLYWYRQAAGRGLQLLFYSVGIGQISSEVPQNLSASRPQDRQFILSSKKLLLSDSGFYLCAWSHTGGDEQFFGPGTRLTVL.

The CDR3, as DNA: TGTGCCAGCTCACCAGAGGGCGGCAATCAGCCCCAGCATTTT. It specifies CASSPEGGNQPQHF. The gene calls are TRBV18 and TRBJ1-5; D unclear. CDR1 is KGHSH, CDR2 LQKENI, per germline. The CDR3 is made up of 14 amino acids. Trimming removed 2 bases from V and 2 bases from J, with 7 bases in between.

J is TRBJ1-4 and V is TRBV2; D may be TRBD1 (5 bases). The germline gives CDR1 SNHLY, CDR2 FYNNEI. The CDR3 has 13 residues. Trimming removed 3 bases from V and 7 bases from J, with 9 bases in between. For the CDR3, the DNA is TGTGCCAGCAGTGACTGGGGGAGTGAAAAACTGTTTTTT. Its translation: CASSDWGSEKLFF. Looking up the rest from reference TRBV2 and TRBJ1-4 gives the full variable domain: EPEVTQTPSHQVTQMGQEVILRCVPISNHLYFYWYRQILGQKVEFLVSFYNNEISEKSEIFDDQFSVERPDGSNFTLKIRSTKLEDSAMYFCASSDWGSEKLFFGSGTQLSVL.

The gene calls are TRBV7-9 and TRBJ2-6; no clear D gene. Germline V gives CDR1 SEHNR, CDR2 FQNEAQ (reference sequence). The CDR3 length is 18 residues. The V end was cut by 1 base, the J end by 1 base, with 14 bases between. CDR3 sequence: CASSLDSTARSGANVLTF. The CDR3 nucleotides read TGTGCCAGCAGCTTAGATAGTACAGCACGATCTGGGGCCAACGTCCTGACTTTC.

The CDR3 spells CASNEQYF. The CDR3 DNA reads TGTGCCAGCAACGAGCAGTACTTC. The V call is TRBV6-8, the J call TRBJ2-7; D is ambiguous. This CDR3 region has 8 residues. The V end was cut by 7 bases, the J end by 5 bases, with 0 bases between. The germline V gene encodes CDR1 MNHGY and CDR2 SAAAGT.

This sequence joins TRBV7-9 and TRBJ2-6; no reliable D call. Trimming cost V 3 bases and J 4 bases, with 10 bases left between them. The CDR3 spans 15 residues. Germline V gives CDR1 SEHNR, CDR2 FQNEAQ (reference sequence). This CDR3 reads CASSFTAPGANVLTF. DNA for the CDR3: TGTGCCAGCAGCTTTACAGCCCCCGGGGCCAACGTCCTGACTTTC.

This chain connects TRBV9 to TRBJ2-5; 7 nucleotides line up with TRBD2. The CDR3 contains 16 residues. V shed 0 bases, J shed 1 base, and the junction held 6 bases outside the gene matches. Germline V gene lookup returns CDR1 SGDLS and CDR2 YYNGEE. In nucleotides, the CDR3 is TGTGCCAGCAGCGTAGTTGGCGGGGGAGGCCAAGAGACCCAGTACTTC. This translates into CASSVVGGGGQETQYF.

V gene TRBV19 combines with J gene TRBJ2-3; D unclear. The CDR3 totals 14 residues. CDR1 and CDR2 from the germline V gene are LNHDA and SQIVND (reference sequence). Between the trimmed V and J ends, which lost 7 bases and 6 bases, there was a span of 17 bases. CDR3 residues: CASNPRVTADTQYF. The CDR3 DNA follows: TGTGCCAGTAACCCCCGGGTTACCGCCGATACGCAGTATTTT.

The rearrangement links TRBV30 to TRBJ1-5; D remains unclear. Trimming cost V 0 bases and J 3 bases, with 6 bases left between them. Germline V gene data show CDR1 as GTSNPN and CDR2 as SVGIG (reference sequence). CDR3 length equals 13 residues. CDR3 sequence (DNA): TGTGCCTGGAGTGTTTCTAACAATCAGCCCCAGCATTTT. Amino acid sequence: CAWSVSNNQPQHF. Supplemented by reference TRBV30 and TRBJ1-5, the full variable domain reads SQTIHQWPATLVQPVGSPLSLECTVEGTSNPNLYWYRQAAGRGLQLLFYSVGIGQISSEVPQNLSASRPQDRQFILSSKKLLLSDSGFYLCAWSVSNNQPQHFGDGTRLSIL.

In nucleotides, the CDR3 is TGTGCCAGCAGCTTGGGACCCTCCTACAATGAGCAGTTCTTC. Residues: CASSLGPSYNEQFF. The V and J genes are TRBV7-9 and TRBJ2-1; D possibly uses TRBD1 or TRBD2 (5 bases each). This CDR3 contains 14 residues. Germline V gives CDR1 SEHNR, CDR2 FQNEAQ (reference sequence). V was cut by 3 bases and J by 0 bases, with 6 bases left in between.

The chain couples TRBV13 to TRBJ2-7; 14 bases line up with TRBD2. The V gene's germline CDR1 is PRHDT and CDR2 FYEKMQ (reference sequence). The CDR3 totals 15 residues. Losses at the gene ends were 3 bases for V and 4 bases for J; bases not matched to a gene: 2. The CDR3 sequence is CASSLGLAGVYEQYF. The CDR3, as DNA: TGTGCCAGCAGCTTGGGACTAGCGGGAGTTTACGAGCAGTACTTC.

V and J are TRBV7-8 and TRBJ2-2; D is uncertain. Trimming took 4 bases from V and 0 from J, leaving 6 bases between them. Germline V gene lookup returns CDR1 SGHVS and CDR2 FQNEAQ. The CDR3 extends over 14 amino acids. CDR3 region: CASSYTANTGELFF. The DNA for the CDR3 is TGTGCCAGCAGCTATACCGCGAACACCGGGGAGCTGTTTTTT.

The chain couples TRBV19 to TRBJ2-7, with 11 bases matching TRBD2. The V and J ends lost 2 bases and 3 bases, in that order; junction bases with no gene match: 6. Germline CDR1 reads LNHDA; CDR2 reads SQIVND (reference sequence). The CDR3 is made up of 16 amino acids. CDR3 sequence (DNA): TGTGCCAGTAGTATAACTAGCGGGAGTCTACTCTACGAGCAGTACTTC. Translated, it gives CASSITSGSLLYEQYF.

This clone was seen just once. Written as DNA, the CDR3 is TGTGCCAGCAGCCCGAGACTGGGGACTGAAGCTTTCTTT. Translated: CASSPRLGTEAFF. The chain links TRBV9 to TRBJ1-1; unclear D gene. CDR1 and CDR2 from the germline V gene are SGDLS and YYNGEE. V shed 4 bases and J shed 5 bases, with 12 bases lying between them. The CDR3 has 13 amino acids.